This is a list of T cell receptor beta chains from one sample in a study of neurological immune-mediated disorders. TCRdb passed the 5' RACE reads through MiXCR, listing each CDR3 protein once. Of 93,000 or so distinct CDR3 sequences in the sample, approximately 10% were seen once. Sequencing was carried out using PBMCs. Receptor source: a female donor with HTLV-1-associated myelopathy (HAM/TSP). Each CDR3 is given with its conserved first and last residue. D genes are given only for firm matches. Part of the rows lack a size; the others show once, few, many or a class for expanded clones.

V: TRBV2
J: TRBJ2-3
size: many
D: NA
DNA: TGTGCCAGCATTAGGGAGATTGCAGATACGCAGTATTTT
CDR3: CASIREIADTQYF

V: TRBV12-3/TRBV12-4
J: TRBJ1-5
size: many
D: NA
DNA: TGTGCCAGCAGTTTCGGCGGACTATATCAGCCCCAGCATTTT
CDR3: CASSFGGLYQPQHF

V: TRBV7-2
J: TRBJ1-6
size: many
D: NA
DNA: TGTGCCAGCACCCAGAATTCACCCCTCCACTTT
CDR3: CASTQNSPLHF

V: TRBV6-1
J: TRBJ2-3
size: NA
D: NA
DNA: TGTGCCAGCAGTGAAGGGGACACTGGCACAGATACGCAGTATTTT
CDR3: CASSEGDTGTDTQYF

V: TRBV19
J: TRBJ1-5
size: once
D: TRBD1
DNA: TGTGCCAGTAGTATAGATCTAAAGGGACAGGGCAATCAGCCCCAGCATTTT
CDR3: CASSIDLKGQGNQPQHF

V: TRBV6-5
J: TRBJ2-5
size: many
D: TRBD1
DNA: TGTGCCAGCAGGCGGGACAGGGTTTCCGAGACCCAGTACTTC
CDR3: CASRRDRVSETQYF

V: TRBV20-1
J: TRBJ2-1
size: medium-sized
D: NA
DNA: TGCAGTGCTAGGCTAGGGGGGTTGTCCTACAATGAGCAGTTCTTC
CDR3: CSARLGGLSYNEQFF

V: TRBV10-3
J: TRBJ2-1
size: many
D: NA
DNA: TGTGCCATCAGTGACCAAGGGAGGGGGCAAGTTGAGCAGTTCTTC
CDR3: CAISDQGRGQVEQFF

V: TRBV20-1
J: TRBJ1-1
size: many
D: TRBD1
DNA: TGCAGTGCTAGAGGACAGGGGGACACTGAAGCTTTCTTT
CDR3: CSARGQGDTEAFF

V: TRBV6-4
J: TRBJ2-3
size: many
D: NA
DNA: TGTGCCAGCAGTGTGGGGGGAGGCACAGATACGCAGTATTTT
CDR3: CASSVGGGTDTQYF

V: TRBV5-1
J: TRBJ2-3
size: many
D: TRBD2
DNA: TGCGCCAGCAGACCCGGGACTAGCGGTAGCACAGATACGCAGTATTTT
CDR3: CASRPGTSGSTDTQYF

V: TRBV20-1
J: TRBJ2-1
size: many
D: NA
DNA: TGCAGTGCTAGGTCCCAGCCCGGTGAGCAGTTCTTC
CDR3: CSARSQPGEQFF

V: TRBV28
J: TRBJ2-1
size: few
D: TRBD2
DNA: TGTGCCTCGTGTATAGCGGGGGGCGTCTCCTACAATGAGCAGTTCTTC
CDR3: CASCIAGGVSYNEQFF

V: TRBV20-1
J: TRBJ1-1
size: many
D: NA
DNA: TGCAGTGCTAGATCAGGGCCGAACACTGAAGCTTTCTTT
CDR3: CSARSGPNTEAFF

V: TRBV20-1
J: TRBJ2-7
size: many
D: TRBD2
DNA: TGCAGTGCTAAAGAGGGACTAGCGGGGGGGAGGGACGAGCAGTACTTC
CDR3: CSAKEGLAGGRDEQYF

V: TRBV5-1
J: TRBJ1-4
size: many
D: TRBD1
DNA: TGCGCCAGCAGCTCCGGGACAGGAATGGAAAAACTGTTTTTT
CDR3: CASSSGTGMEKLFF

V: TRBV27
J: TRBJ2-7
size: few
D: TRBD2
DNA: TGTGCCAGCAGGTCTAGCGGGGGGGGCGAGCAGTACTTC
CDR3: CASRSSGGGEQYF